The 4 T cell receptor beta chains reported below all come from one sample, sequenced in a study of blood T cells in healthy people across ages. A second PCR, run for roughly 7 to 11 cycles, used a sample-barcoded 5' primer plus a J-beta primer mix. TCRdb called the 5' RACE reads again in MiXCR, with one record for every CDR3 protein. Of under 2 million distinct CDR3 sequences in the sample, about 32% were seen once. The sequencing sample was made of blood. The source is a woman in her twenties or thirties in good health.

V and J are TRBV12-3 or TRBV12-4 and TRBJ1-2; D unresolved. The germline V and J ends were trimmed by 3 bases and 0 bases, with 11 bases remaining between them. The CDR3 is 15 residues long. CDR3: CASSFALVTNYGYTF. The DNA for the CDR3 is TGTGCCAGCAGTTTTGCTTTGGTCACTAACTATGGCTACACCTTC.

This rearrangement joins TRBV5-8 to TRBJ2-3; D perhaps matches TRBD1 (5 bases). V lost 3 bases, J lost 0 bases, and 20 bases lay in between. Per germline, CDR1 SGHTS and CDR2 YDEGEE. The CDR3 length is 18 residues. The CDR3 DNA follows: TGTGCCAGCAGCTCCTTAGAGGCAGGGCCAACTAGCACAGATACGCAGTATTTT. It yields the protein CASSSLEAGPTSTDTQYF.

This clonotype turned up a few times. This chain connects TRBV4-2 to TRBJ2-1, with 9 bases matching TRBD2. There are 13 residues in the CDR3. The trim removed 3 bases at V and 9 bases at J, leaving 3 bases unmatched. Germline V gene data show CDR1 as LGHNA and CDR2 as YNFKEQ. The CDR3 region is CASSHSSGIEQFF. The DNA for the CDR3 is TGTGCCAGCAGCCATTCTAGCGGGATTGAGCAGTTCTTC.

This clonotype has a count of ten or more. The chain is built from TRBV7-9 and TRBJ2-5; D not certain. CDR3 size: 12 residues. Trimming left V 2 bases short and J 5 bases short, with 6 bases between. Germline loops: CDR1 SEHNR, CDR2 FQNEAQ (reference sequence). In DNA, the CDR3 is TGTGCCAGCAGCTTACACGGGGAGACCCAGTACTTC. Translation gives CASSLHGETQYF.